The clone carrying this TCR beta chain was counted ten times or more. This sample stems from a study of regulatory T cells in long-lasting Graves disease. Indicated time point: newly diagnosed GD, antithyroid drugs for less than 3 months. PBMC RNA was the source of the TCR library. Arm-PCR of CDR3 regions and iRepertoire HTBI primers were the basis on which TCR beta libraries were built. TCRdb re-called the multiplex PCR reads with MiXCR, one entry per CDR3 protein. This sample has under 450,000 distinct CDR3 sequences; about 12% occur once, and the top ten carry over 15%. Trimming shortened V by 7 bases and J by 0 bases, and 16 bases separated the two germline ends. The CDR3 is 16 amino acids. The germline gives CDR1 SNHLY, CDR2 FYNNEI. These same records also appear under a second study, on T cells in Graves' hyperthyroidism and ophthalmopathy.

The input for sequencing was peripheral blood mononuclear cells (PBMCs), taken at new diagnosis, from a patient treated with antithyroid drugs. V is TRBV2 and J is TRBJ1-3; D not resolved. The TCR comes from a woman aged 18-29 years with Graves disease. The CDR3 sequence: CASMLSALHSGNTIYF. Here the CDR3 DNA reads TGTGCCAGCATGCTTTCGGCCCTTCACTCTGGAAACACCATATATTTT.